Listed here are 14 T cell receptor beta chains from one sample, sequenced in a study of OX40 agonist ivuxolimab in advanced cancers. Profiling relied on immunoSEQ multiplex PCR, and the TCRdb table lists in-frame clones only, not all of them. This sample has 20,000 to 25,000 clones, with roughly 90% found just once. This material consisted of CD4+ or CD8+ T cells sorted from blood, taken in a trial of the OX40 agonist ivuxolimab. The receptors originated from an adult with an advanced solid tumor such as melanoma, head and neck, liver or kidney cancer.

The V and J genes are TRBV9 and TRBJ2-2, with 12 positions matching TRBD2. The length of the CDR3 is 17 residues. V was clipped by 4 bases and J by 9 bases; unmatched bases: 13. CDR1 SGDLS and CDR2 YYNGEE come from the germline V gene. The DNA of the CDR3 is TGTGCCAGCAGCCCAAGAAGTCTAGCGGGAGGGCCGAGGGAGCTGTTTTTT. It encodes CASSPRSLAGGPRELFF.

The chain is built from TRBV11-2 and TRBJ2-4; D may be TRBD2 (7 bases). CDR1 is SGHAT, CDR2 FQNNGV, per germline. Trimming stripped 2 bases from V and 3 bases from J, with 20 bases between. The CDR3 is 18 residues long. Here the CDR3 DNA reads TGTGCCAGCAGCTTAACAGGGAACGGGGAGGGGTACAAAAACATTCAGTACTTC. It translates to CASSLTGNGEGYKNIQYF.

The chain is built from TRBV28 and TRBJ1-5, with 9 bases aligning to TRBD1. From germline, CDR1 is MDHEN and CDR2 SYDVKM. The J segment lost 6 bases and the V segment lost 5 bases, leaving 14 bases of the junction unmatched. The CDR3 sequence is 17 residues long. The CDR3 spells CASSLAYHNRGLQPQHF. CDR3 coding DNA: TGTGCCAGCAGTCTCGCATACCATAACAGGGGGCTTCAGCCCCAGCATTTT.

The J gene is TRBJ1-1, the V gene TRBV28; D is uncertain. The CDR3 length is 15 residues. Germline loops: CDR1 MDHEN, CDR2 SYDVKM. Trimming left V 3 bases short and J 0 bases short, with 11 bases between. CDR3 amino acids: CASSFRHSMNTEAFF. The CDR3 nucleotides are TGTGCCAGCAGTTTTCGGCACTCCATGAACACTGAAGCTTTCTTT. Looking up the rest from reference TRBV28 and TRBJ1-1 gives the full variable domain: DVKVTQSSRYLVKRTGEKVFLECVQDMDHENMFWYRQDPGLGLRLIYFSYDVKMKEKGDIPEGYSVSREKKERFSLILESASTNQTSMYLCASSFRHSMNTEAFFGQGTRLTVV.

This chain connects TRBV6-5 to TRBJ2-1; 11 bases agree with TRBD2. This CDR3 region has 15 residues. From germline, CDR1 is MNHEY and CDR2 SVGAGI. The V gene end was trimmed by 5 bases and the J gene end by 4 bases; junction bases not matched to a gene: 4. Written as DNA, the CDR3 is TGTGCCAGCAGTCCTACTAGCGGGGGTTACAATGAGCAGTTCTTC. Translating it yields CASSPTSGGYNEQFF.

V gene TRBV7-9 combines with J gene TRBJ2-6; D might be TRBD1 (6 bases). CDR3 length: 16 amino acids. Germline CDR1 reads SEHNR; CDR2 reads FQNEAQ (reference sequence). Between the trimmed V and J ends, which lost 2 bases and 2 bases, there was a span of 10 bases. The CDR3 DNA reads TGTGCCAGCAGCTTATTCGACAGGCCTGGGGCCAACGTCCTGACTTTC. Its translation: CASSLFDRPGANVLTF.

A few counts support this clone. As DNA, the CDR3 is TGCGCCAGCAGTCGGGACAGGTGGGGCACTGAAGCTTTCTTT. This encodes CASSRDRWGTEAFF. V usage is TRBV10-1 and J usage is TRBJ1-1, with TRBD1 identical over 8 bases. The germline V gene encodes CDR1 WNHNN and CDR2 SYGVQD (reference sequence). Trimming at V came to 5 bases and at J to 4 bases, leaving 6 bases not matched to a gene. The CDR3 contains 14 residues.

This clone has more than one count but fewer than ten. The CDR3 loop is CASSPRLYNQPQHF. The CDR3 DNA reads TGTGCCAGCAGTCCTAGGCTATACAATCAGCCCCAGCATTTT. The gene calls are TRBV28 and TRBJ1-5; D is unresolved. This CDR3 spans 14 amino acids. Germline values: CDR1 MDHEN, CDR2 SYDVKM. V dropped 5 bases and J dropped 3 bases, with 11 bases sitting between them.

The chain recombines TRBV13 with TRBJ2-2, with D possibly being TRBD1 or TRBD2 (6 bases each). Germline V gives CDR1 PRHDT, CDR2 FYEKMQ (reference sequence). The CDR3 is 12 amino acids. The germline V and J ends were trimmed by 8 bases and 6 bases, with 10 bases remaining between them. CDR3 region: CASLGGPGELFF. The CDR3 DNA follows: TGTGCCAGCTTGGGGGGCCCCGGGGAGCTGTTTTTT.

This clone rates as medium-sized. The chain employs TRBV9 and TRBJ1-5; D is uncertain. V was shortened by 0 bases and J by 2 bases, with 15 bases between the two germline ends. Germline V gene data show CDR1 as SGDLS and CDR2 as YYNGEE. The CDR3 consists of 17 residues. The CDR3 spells CASSVGGGLEGNQPQHF. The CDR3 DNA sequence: TGTGCCAGCAGCGTAGGAGGCGGCCTGGAAGGCAATCAGCCCCAGCATTTT.

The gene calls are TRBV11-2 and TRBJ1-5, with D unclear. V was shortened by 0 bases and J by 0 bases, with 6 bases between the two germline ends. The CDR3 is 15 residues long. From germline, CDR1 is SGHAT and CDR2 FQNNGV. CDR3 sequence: CASSLEAASNQPQHF. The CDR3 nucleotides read TGTGCCAGCAGCTTAGAAGCCGCTAGCAATCAGCCCCAGCATTTT.

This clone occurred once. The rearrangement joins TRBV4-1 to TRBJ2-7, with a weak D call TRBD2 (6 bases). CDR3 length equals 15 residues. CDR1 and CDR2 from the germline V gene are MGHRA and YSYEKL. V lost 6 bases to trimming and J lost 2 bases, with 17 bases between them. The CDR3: CASSTGVTGAYEQYF. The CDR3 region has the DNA TGCGCCAGCAGTACGGGGGTTACAGGAGCCTACGAGCAGTACTTC.

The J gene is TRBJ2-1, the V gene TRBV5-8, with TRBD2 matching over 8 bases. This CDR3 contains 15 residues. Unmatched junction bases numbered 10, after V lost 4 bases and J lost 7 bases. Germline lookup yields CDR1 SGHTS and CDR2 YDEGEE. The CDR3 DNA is TGTGCCAGCAGCCCGGGTGCTAGCGGGCCTAATGAGCAGTTCTTC. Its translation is CASSPGASGPNEQFF.

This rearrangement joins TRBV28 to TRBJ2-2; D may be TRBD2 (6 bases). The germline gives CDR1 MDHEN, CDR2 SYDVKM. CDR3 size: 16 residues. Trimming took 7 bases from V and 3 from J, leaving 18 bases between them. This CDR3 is CASTLGAGLYTGELFF. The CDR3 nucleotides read TGTGCCAGCACCCTTGGGGCGGGGCTATACACCGGGGAGCTGTTTTTT.